Shown below are 4 T cell receptor beta chains from a single sample sequenced in a study of Ad26.COV2.S vaccination and SARS-CoV-2 variants. Profiling relied on immunoSEQ multiplex PCR, and the TCRdb table lists in-frame clones only, not all of them. The sample comprises about 260,000 clones, about 83% of which are singletons, and 2.9% rests with the top ten. Treatment denoted: 19 received Ad26.COV2.S at low or high dose, single or two shots; five or six received placebo; per-sample allocation not given. Sampling occurred on day 63 after the first vaccine or placebo injection. This sample comprised peripheral blood, obtained in a trial of Ad26.COV2.S vaccine versus placebo. Receptors were obtained from a person between 18 and 60 years old who received the Ad26.COV2.S COVID-19 vaccine or a placebo.

The chain employs TRBV4-1 and TRBJ1-6; TRBD1 matches 7 bases. The CDR3 length is 17 residues. Germline CDR1 is MGHRA and CDR2 is YSYEKL. Germline trimming cut 4 bases from V and 4 bases from J; bases unmatched to any gene: 10. CDR3 sequence: CASSRLQGNLYNSPLHF. The CDR3 nucleotides are TGCGCCAGCAGCCGACTACAGGGGAACCTATATAATTCACCCCTCCACTTT.

J is TRBJ2-3 and V is TRBV3-1 (or the pseudogene TRBV3-2); the match to TRBD1 covers 7 bases. Per germline, CDR1 LGHDT and CDR2 YNNKEL (reference sequence). The CDR3 has 15 amino acids. V lost 5 bases to trimming and J lost 0 bases; unmatched junction nucleotides: 5. DNA for the CDR3: TGTGCCAGCAGCTCCGGGACAGCAAGCACAGATACGCAGTATTTT. It yields the protein CASSSGTASTDTQYF.

The chain recombines TRBV6-5 with TRBJ2-1; 10 positions agree with TRBD2. The germline gives CDR1 MNHEY, CDR2 SVGAGI. There are 15 residues in the CDR3. V trimming: 5 bases; J trimming: 4 bases; junction bases outside the gene matches: 5. CDR3 sequence: CASSPGLAMYNEQFF. CDR3 nucleotide sequence: TGTGCCAGCAGTCCGGGACTAGCGATGTACAATGAGCAGTTCTTC.

V usage is TRBV6-2 or TRBV6-3 and J usage is TRBJ2-1; the D is unclear. CDR1 and CDR2 from the germline V gene are MNHEY and SVGEGT. The CDR3 covers 16 residues. Between the trimmed V and J ends, which lost 3 bases and 8 bases, there was a span of 20 bases. The CDR3 region is CASSYRMDRLADEQFF. In nucleotides, the CDR3 is TGTGCCAGCAGTTATAGAATGGATCGACTGGCTGATGAGCAGTTCTTC.